Following are 6 T cell receptor beta chains from one sample sequenced in a study of T cell responses to AZD1222 COVID-19 vaccine. Method: immunoSEQ multiplex PCR; TCRdb's copy keeps in-frame clones and lacks some. Of roughly 150,000 clones in the sample, approximately 89% were seen once. The sequencing used peripheral blood, collected on day 0 of MenACWY control vaccination. These TCRs come from an adult in good health.

The V call is TRBV19, the J call TRBJ1-5; D call uncertain. V lost 6 bases, J lost 4 bases, and 19 bases lay in between. Germline assignment: CDR1 LNHDA and CDR2 SQIVND (reference sequence). The CDR3 is made up of 16 amino acids. This CDR3 is CASSQPRKGANQPQHF. CDR3 DNA: TGTGCCAGTAGCCAACCCCGAAAAGGAGCGAATCAGCCCCAGCATTTT.

There are a few counts of this clone. The rearrangement uses TRBV19 and TRBJ2-1; the D gene is possibly TRBD2 (7 bases). The CDR3 covers 14 residues. Trimming left V 4 bases short and J 5 bases short, with 12 bases between. Germline CDR1 and CDR2: LNHDA and SQIVND (reference sequence). CDR3 loop: CASSKGGRNNEQFF. CDR3 sequence (DNA): TGTGCCAGTAGTAAGGGGGGGAGGAACAATGAGCAGTTCTTC.

The rearrangement links TRBV20-1 to TRBJ2-5; a possible D gene is TRBD2 (5 bases). This CDR3 spans 13 amino acids. From germline, CDR1 is DFQATT and CDR2 SNEGSKA (reference sequence). Trimming cost V 3 bases and J 1 base, with 9 bases left between them. CDR3 in amino acids: CSASHRGQETQYF. As DNA, the CDR3 is TGCAGTGCTAGTCATCGGGGCCAAGAGACCCAGTACTTC.

The chain couples TRBV7-9 to TRBJ2-3; 12 bases line up with TRBD1. Germline CDR1 SEHNR, CDR2 FQNEAQ (reference sequence). V gave up 4 bases and J gave up 4 bases; unmatched junction bases: 6. The CDR3 is 16 residues long. CDR3 amino acids: CASSWGQGAFSDTQYF. The CDR3, as DNA: TGTGCCAGCAGCTGGGGACAGGGGGCTTTTTCAGATACGCAGTATTTT.

J is TRBJ2-1 and V is TRBV18; D possibly matches TRBD1 or TRBD2 (5 bases each). This CDR3 is built from 16 residues. The V end was cut by 0 bases, the J end by 7 bases, with 16 bases between. Germline V gives CDR1 KGHSH, CDR2 LQKENI. CDR3 DNA: TGTGCCAGCTCACCACCGATTCGAGGGGCGCAGAATGAGCAGTTCTTC. Protein: CASSPPIRGAQNEQFF.

The V call is TRBV7-9, the J call TRBJ2-2, with D perhaps TRBD1 (6 bases). V lost 5 bases and J lost 8, with 9 bases in between. The CDR3 is made up of 12 amino acids. Per the germline V gene, CDR1 is SEHNR and CDR2 is FQNEAQ (reference sequence). The CDR3 is CASSQGQGELFF. CDR3 DNA: TGTGCCAGCAGCCAAGGACAGGGGGAGCTGTTTTTT. Drawing the rest from reference TRBV7-9 and TRBJ2-2, the complete variable domain is DTGVSQNPRHKITKRGQNVTFRCDPISEHNRLYWYRQTLGQGPEFLTYFQNEAQLEKSRLLSDRFSAERPKGSFSTLEIQRTEQGDSAMYLCASSQGQGELFFGEGSRLTVL.